The next 3 T cell receptor beta chains were all read from a single sample in a study of blood T cell repertoires in COVID-19. Using immunoSEQ multiplex PCR, the repertoire was profiled, and TCRdb retains in-frame clones only, with some absent. The table records a few hundred thousand clones, around 83% of them present only once. The sequencing input was peripheral blood. These receptors originate from a woman aged 18-29 years with acute or convalescent COVID-19.

The rearrangement joins TRBV2 to TRBJ2-7; the match to TRBD2 covers 9 bases. Germline values: CDR1 SNHLY, CDR2 FYNNEI. The CDR3 totals 15 residues. Trimming cost V 5 bases and J 7 bases; bases outside gene matches: 12. DNA for the CDR3: TGTGCCAGCAGTAGCTCTAGCGGGAAAGGTAGGGAGCAGTACTTC. It specifies CASSSSSGKGREQYF. Together with reference TRBV2 and TRBJ2-7, the CDR3 gives the full variable domain: EPEVTQTPSHQVTQMGQEVILRCVPISNHLYFYWYRQILGQKVEFLVSFYNNEISEKSEIFDDQFSVERPDGSNFTLKIRSTKLEDSAMYFCASSSSSGKGREQYFGPGTRLTVT.

The V and J genes are TRBV3-1 (or the pseudogene TRBV3-2) and TRBJ2-1; TRBD2 aligns across 7 bases. The V and J ends lost 0 bases and 7 bases, in that order; junction bases with no gene match: 3. Germline-derived CDR1 and CDR2 are LGHDT and YNNKEL (reference sequence). The CDR3 is 14 residues long. The CDR3 here is CASSQEASGNEQFF. CDR3 nucleotides: TGTGCCAGCAGCCAAGAGGCTAGCGGAAATGAGCAGTTCTTC.

This rearrangement joins TRBV16 to TRBJ2-3; the D gene is possibly TRBD1 (6 bases). V was shortened by 4 bases and J by 2 bases, with 13 bases between the two germline ends. In germline, CDR1 is KGHSY, CDR2 FQNENV. The CDR3 extends over 15 amino acids. Written as DNA, the CDR3 is TGTGCCAGCAGCCTAACAGGGATCCCCACAGATACGCAGTATTTT. This translates into CASSLTGIPTDTQYF. The entire variable domain, with the rest obtained from reference TRBV16 and TRBJ2-3, is as follows: GEEVAQTPKHLVRGEGQKAKLYCAPIKGHSYVFWYQQVLKNEFKFLISFQNENVFDETGMPKERFSAKCLPNSPCSLEIQATKLEDSAVYFCASSLTGIPTDTQYFGPGTRLTVL.